This entry lists 30 T cell receptor beta chains sequenced from one sample in a study of cytomegalovirus exposure and HLA in healthy donors. The PCR employed 60 Vbeta primers together with 13 Jbeta primers. The table came from immunoSEQ multiplex PCR; TCRdb's copy has only in-frame clones and leaves some out. Of about 190,000 clones in the sample, 10% to 15% were seen once. The sequencing input was PBMCs. The receptors come from a man aged 50 or older in good health and CMV-seropositive.

The CDR3 coding sequence is TGTGCCAGCAGACAGGGCCCGACGACTGAAGCTTTCTTT. The encoded protein is CASRQGPTTEAFF. The V and J genes are TRBV6-5 and TRBJ1-1, with D possibly TRBD1 on 6 matching bases. Germline loops: CDR1 MNHEY, CDR2 SVGAGI. The CDR3 totals 13 residues. V was clipped by 6 bases and J by 5 bases, with 13 bases between them.

This clone has a handful of counts. The chain couples TRBV9 to TRBJ2-3; 7 nucleotides align to TRBD2. There are 16 residues in the CDR3. Germline CDR1 and CDR2: SGDLS and YYNGEE. V lost 1 base to trimming and J lost 3 bases; unmatched junction nucleotides: 8. CDR3 sequence reads: CASSVRAGTVTDTQYF. The CDR3 DNA is TGTGCCAGCAGCGTACGAGCGGGAACAGTTACAGATACGCAGTATTTT.

V and J are TRBV9 and TRBJ1-3; TRBD1 aligns across 7 bases. V lost 2 bases and J lost 3; bases outside the gene matches: 2. The V gene's germline CDR1 is SGDLS and CDR2 YYNGEE. There are 14 residues in the CDR3. In DNA, the CDR3 is TGTGCCAGCAGCGTTGGGGACAGTGGAAACACCATATATTTT. This encodes CASSVGDSGNTIYF.

This clone was seen a handful of times. CDR3 in amino acids: CASSGSGYYGYTF. In nucleotides, the CDR3 is TGTGCCAGCAGCGGGAGTGGGTACTATGGCTACACCTTC. The genes are TRBV11-3 and TRBJ1-2; D gene uncertain. Trimming pared 5 bases from V and 3 bases from J, leaving 10 bases between. The CDR3 sequence is 13 residues long. Germline V gene lookup returns CDR1 SGHNT and CDR2 YENEEA.

This rearrangement joins TRBV27 to TRBJ2-7; 11 nucleotides align to TRBD2. The CDR3 contains 17 residues. After removal of 6 bases from V and 4 bases from J, the junction contained 14 bases not matched to a gene. The germline V gene has CDR1 MNHEY and CDR2 SMNVEV (reference sequence). CDR3 in amino acids: CASSRRVPSGGQYEQYV. In DNA form, the CDR3 reads TGTGCCAGCAGCCGTAGGGTCCCTAGCGGGGGGCAGTACGAGCAGTACGTC.

The chain combines TRBV18 with TRBJ1-5; no definite D call. This CDR3 region has 14 residues. CDR1 is KGHSH, CDR2 LQKENI, per germline. Trimming shortened V by 6 bases and J by 2 bases, and 11 bases separated the two germline ends. CDR3 sequence reads: CASSPSGGNQPQHF. The CDR3 DNA follows: TGTGCCAGCTCTCCGTCCGGGGGCAATCAGCCCCAGCATTTT.

The V and J genes are TRBV6-1 and TRBJ2-1; 7 bases agree with TRBD1. Germline CDR1 reads MNHNS; CDR2 reads SASEGT. V lost 6 bases and J lost 1; bases outside the gene matches: 3. The length of the CDR3 is 14 residues. The CDR3 protein is CASRRDSSYNEQFF. The CDR3 DNA follows: TGTGCCAGCAGGAGGGACAGTTCCTACAATGAGCAGTTCTTC.

This clone was found a few times. The chain couples TRBV28 to TRBJ1-2; 7 bases agree with TRBD1. The ends lost 4 bases at V and 6 bases at J; junction bases unmatched: 11. There are 15 residues in the CDR3. Per the germline V gene, CDR1 is MDHEN and CDR2 is SYDVKM. Here the CDR3 reads CASSSSGGSADGYTF. Written as DNA, the CDR3 is TGTGCCAGCAGTTCCTCAGGGGGGTCTGCGGATGGCTACACCTTC.

The chain uses TRBV9 and TRBJ1-2; TRBD1 matches at 8 bases. The CDR3 loop spans 14 amino acids. Germline trimming cut 0 bases from V and 4 bases from J; bases unmatched to any gene: 2. Germline values: CDR1 SGDLS, CDR2 YYNGEE. This CDR3 reads CASSVGTGSYGYTF. The CDR3 region has the DNA TGTGCCAGCAGCGTAGGGACAGGGAGCTATGGCTACACCTTC. Complete variable domain (other parts from reference TRBV9 and TRBJ1-2): DSGVTQTPKHLITATGQRVTLRCSPRSGDLSVYWYQQSLDQGLQFLIQYYNGEERAKGNILERFSAQQFPDLHSELNLSSLELGDSALYFCASSVGTGSYGYTFGSGTRLTVV.

This clone was recorded a few times. The rearrangement links TRBV7-2 to TRBJ1-6; no definite D call. CDR1 is SGHTA and CDR2 is FQGNSA in the germline V gene. The CDR3 covers 15 residues. Trimming cost V 1 base and J 9 bases, with 13 bases left between them. CDR3: CASSLGTGVGSPLHF. The CDR3, as DNA: TGTGCCAGCAGCTTAGGGACCGGGGTTGGTTCACCCCTCCACTTT.

The DNA for the CDR3 is TGTGCCAGCAGCTCCACCACGGGGAATCAGCCCCAGCATTTT. Amino acid sequence: CASSSTTGNQPQHF. The J gene is TRBJ1-5, the V gene TRBV7-2; D call uncertain. The CDR3 has 14 amino acids. V lost 4 bases and J lost 4, with 11 bases in between. Germline assignment: CDR1 SGHTA and CDR2 FQGNSA.

This clone showed up just a few times. The genes are TRBV5-6 and TRBJ2-7; D remains unclear. The germline V gene encodes CDR1 SGHDT and CDR2 YYEEEE. V was shortened by 2 bases and J by 6 bases, with 9 bases between the two germline ends. CDR3 length: 12 residues. CDR3 in DNA: TGTGCCAGCAGCTTTGGTCGTAGCGAGCAGTACGTC. Translation gives CASSFGRSEQYV.

The chain couples TRBV4-3 to TRBJ2-1; perhaps TRBD1 as D (6 bases). V lost 3 bases to trimming and J lost 7 bases, with 19 bases between them. CDR3 length: 16 residues. CDR1 and CDR2 from the germline V gene are LGHNA and YSLEER. CDR3 DNA: TGCGCCAGCAGCCAGGAGACAGGCGCCTGGGGGAATGAGCAGTTCTTC. Translating it yields CASSQETGAWGNEQFF.

The V call is TRBV6-5, the J call TRBJ1-6; D possibly corresponds to TRBD1 (6 bases). Trimming shortened V by 6 bases and J by 9 bases, and 15 bases separated the two germline ends. Germline CDR1 MNHEY, CDR2 SVGAGI. The CDR3 is 14 amino acids. The CDR3 DNA reads as TGTGCCAGCAGCGGGGTGAGGGGGACTTCACCCCTCCACTTT. Amino acid sequence: CASSGVRGTSPLHF.

Remarks on this clone: Other DNA variants within this sample encode the same CDR3. This chain connects TRBV7-2 to TRBJ1-2; TRBD1 is a possible D gene (6 bases). The germline gives CDR1 SGHTA, CDR2 FQGNSA. The CDR3 is 14 amino acids. Trimming pared 1 base from V and 7 bases from J, leaving 13 bases between. Here the CDR3 reads CASSLEQGIGGYTF. The CDR3 DNA follows: TGTGCCAGCAGCTTAGAACAGGGAATCGGTGGCTACACCTTC.

The rearrangement uses TRBV4-3 and TRBJ2-2; unclear D gene. CDR1 is LGHNA and CDR2 is YSLEER in the germline V gene. With 0 bases removed from V and 1 base from J, the gap between germline ends came to 9 bases. The CDR3 has 16 residues. The CDR3 loop reads CASSQEPQMNTGELFF. The CDR3 DNA follows: TGCGCCAGCAGCCAAGAACCCCAGATGAACACCGGGGAGCTGTTTTTT.

This clone came up a few times. The J gene is TRBJ2-7, the V gene TRBV30; D gene unclear. CDR3 length: 12 amino acids. CDR1 is GTSNPN, CDR2 SVGIG, per germline (reference sequence). Trimming stripped 2 bases from V and 0 bases from J, with 5 bases between. The CDR3: CAWSLSSYEQYF. CDR3 DNA: TGTGCCTGGAGTCTGAGCTCCTACGAGCAGTACTTC.

This sequence joins TRBV6-6 and TRBJ2-5; maybe TRBD1 (6 bases). The CDR3 consists of 14 residues. V was trimmed by 7 bases and J by 3 bases, leaving 15 bases between them. Germline V gives CDR1 MNHNY, CDR2 SVGAGI (reference sequence). CDR3 loop: CASNFRTVKETQYF. CDR3 nucleotide sequence: TGTGCCAGCAACTTCCGGACAGTTAAAGAGACCCAGTACTTC.

The sample holds a few counts of this clone. The CDR3 spells CASNLGQGAQETQYF. The CDR3 DNA reads as TGTGCCAGTAACTTAGGACAGGGGGCGCAAGAGACCCAGTACTTC. The chain has TRBV19 and TRBJ2-5, with 11 positions matching TRBD1. This CDR3 region has 15 residues. J lost 2 bases, V lost 7 bases, and 6 bases had no gene match. Germline V gives CDR1 LNHDA, CDR2 SQIVND (reference sequence). The whole variable domain, filled in from reference TRBV19 and TRBJ2-5, reads DGGITQSPKYLFRKEGQNVTLSCEQNLNHDAMYWYRQDPGQGLRLIYYSQIVNDFQKGDIAEGYSVSREKKESFPLTVTSAQKNPTAFYLCASNLGQGAQETQYFGPGTRLLVL.

The chain couples TRBV4-3 to TRBJ1-2; D remains unclear. The length of the CDR3 is 16 residues. Per the germline V gene, CDR1 is LGHNA and CDR2 is YSLEER. V was cut by 0 bases and J by 0 bases, with 11 bases left in between. The CDR3 DNA reads TGCGCCAGCAGCCAAGATCCCCAGGCAGCTAACTATGGCTACACCTTC. It encodes CASSQDPQAANYGYTF.

This chain links TRBV28 with TRBJ2-1; 12 bases agree with TRBD2. This CDR3 is 17 amino acids long. V shed 6 bases, J shed 4 bases, and the junction held 10 bases outside the gene matches. Germline V gene sequence: CDR1 MDHEN, CDR2 SYDVKM. CDR3 loop: CASRLLGLAGRYNEQFF. CDR3 sequence (DNA): TGTGCCAGCAGACTACTCGGACTAGCGGGGAGGTACAATGAGCAGTTCTTC. Full variable domain (remainder filled in from reference TRBV28 and TRBJ2-1): DVKVTQSSRYLVKRTGEKVFLECVQDMDHENMFWYRQDPGLGLRLIYFSYDVKMKEKGDIPEGYSVSREKKERFSLILESASTNQTSMYLCASRLLGLAGRYNEQFFGPGTRLTVL.

J is TRBJ2-1 and V is TRBV5-1, with TRBD2 matching over 12 bases. CDR1 is SGHRS, CDR2 YFSETQ, per germline. J lost 1 base, V lost 7 bases, and 0 bases had no gene match. There are 14 residues in the CDR3. The CDR3 spells CASGTSGSYNEQFF. Here the CDR3 DNA reads TGCGCCAGCGGGACTAGCGGGTCCTACAATGAGCAGTTCTTC.

Worth noting for this clone: Relative to the germline gene, one junction end is altered; a read error may explain this. The V and J genes are TRBV6-1 and TRBJ2-7; D is uncertain. The CDR3 is 14 residues long. Germline CDR1 MNHNS, CDR2 SASEGT. The CDR3 region is CASSDIRNSYEQYF. The CDR3 region has the DNA TGTGCTAGCAGTGACATCAGGAACTCCTACGAGCAGTACTTC.

The chain couples TRBV19 to TRBJ1-1, with D possibly matching TRBD1 (5 bases). Deletions cut 3 bases from V and 2 bases from J, with 13 bases between. Germline CDR1 reads LNHDA; CDR2 reads SQIVND (reference sequence). The CDR3 contains 15 residues. The DNA of the CDR3 is TGTGCCAGTAGTATTCCGGGACTGCCAAACACTGAAGCTTTCTTT. It yields the protein CASSIPGLPNTEAFF. The complete variable domain, with remaining parts taken from reference TRBV19 and TRBJ1-1, reads DGGITQSPKYLFRKEGQNVTLSCEQNLNHDAMYWYRQDPGQGLRLIYYSQIVNDFQKGDIAEGYSVSREKKESFPLTVTSAQKNPTAFYLCASSIPGLPNTEAFFGQGTRLTVV.

This sequence joins TRBV7-6 and TRBJ1-4, with D possibly matching TRBD1 (5 bases). V gave up 4 bases and J gave up 8 bases, with 11 bases separating them. Germline CDR1 and CDR2: SGHVS and FNYEAQ. The CDR3 consists of 13 residues. This chain's CDR3 is CASSSRGGEKLFF. The CDR3 DNA reads TGTGCCAGCAGCTCGAGGGGAGGGGAAAAACTGTTTTTT.

The rearrangement uses TRBV19 and TRBJ2-2; 7 bases fit TRBD1. This CDR3 has 17 amino acids. Germline trimming cut 3 bases from V and 6 bases from J; bases unmatched to any gene: 13. From germline, CDR1 is LNHDA and CDR2 SQIVND (reference sequence). CDR3: CASSIRLAGGWSGELFF. The DNA of the CDR3 is TGTGCCAGTAGTATTAGGTTAGCAGGGGGTTGGTCCGGGGAGCTGTTTTTT.

This sequence joins TRBV5-1 and TRBJ1-2, with a weak D call TRBD1 (5 bases). V was shortened by 6 bases and J by 4 bases, with 10 bases between the two germline ends. This CDR3 spans 12 amino acids. Germline V gene data show CDR1 as SGHRS and CDR2 as YFSETQ. The CDR3 bases are TGCGCCAGCACGGGAGGGACCTATGGCTACACCTTC. The encoded protein is CASTGGTYGYTF.

The chain joins TRBV19 to TRBJ2-3, with D maybe TRBD1 (5 bases). This CDR3 is built from 15 residues. With 4 bases removed from V and 3 bases from J, the gap between germline ends came to 14 bases. CDR1 is LNHDA and CDR2 is SQIVND in the germline V gene (reference sequence). CDR3 protein: CASSRQLSQTDTQYF. CDR3 coding DNA: TGTGCCAGTAGTAGACAGTTATCTCAAACAGATACGCAGTATTTT.

This clone has more than one count but fewer than ten. The J gene is TRBJ1-5, the V gene TRBV7-8, with 7 bases matching TRBD1. Germline CDR1 reads SGHVS; CDR2 reads FQNEAQ. This CDR3 has 16 amino acids. Losses at the gene ends were 5 bases for V and 3 bases for J; bases not matched to a gene: 10. The CDR3 region is CASSADGTAYNQPQHF. Written as DNA, the CDR3 is TGTGCCAGCAGCGCTGACGGGACAGCTTACAATCAGCCCCAGCATTTT.

Points on this clone: A junction boundary mismatches the germline segment, possibly from a read error. The CDR3 bases are TGTGCTAGCAGCCCGGGACTGCACACTGAAGCTTTCTTT. Protein product: CASSPGLHTEAFF. The chain has TRBV7-7 and TRBJ1-1, with a tentative D call TRBD1 (5 bases). This CDR3 region has 13 residues. Looked up from germline, CDR1 is SSHAT and CDR2 is FNYEAQ (reference sequence).